The entry below describes one T cell receptor beta chain. Its target is not known. Researchers built TCR beta libraries using quantitative 5'-RACE with molecular barcodes. Each CDR3 protein gets one entry after TCRdb re-called the 5' RACE reads with MiXCR. The table shows under 850,000 distinct CDR3 sequences, with around 20% occurring only once. The sample belongs to a study of CD8 T cells in ankylosing spondylitis. Study-wide points: Past studies reported some motif variants in reactive arthritis synovial fluid and blood. From matched ankylosing spondylitis synovial fluid, disease-linked clones were reportedly recovered at significantly enriched levels. A TCR beta motif of several highly homologous variants seemed to mark ankylosing spondylitis blood. As for the disease-linked clones, they showed a CD8+ phenotype and occurred at relatively low frequencies in peripheral blood.

The CDR3 has 16 amino acids. CDR1 SGHAT and CDR2 FQNNGV come from the germline V gene. J gave up 1 base and V 4 bases, and 7 bases lay outside the gene matches. Material for sequencing was blood, either unsorted or a sorted T cell fraction (not recorded which). The V call is TRBV11-2, the J call TRBJ2-1, with 7 bases matching TRBD2. The receptor was derived from a male donor with ankylosing spondylitis. The CDR3 sequence is CASSSPGLLSYNEQFF. The CDR3 nucleotides are TGTGCCAGCAGCTCCCCGGGACTACTATCCTACAATGAGCAGTTCTTC.